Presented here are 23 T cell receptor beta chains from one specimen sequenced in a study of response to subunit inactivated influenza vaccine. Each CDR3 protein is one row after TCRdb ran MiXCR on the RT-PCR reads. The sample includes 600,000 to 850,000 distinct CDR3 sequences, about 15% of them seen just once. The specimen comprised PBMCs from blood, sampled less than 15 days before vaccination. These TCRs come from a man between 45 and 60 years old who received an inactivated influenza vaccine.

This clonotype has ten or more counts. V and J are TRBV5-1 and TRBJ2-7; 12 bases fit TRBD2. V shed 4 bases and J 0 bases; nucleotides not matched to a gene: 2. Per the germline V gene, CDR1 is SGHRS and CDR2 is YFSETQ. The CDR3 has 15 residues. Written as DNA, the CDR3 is TGCGCCAGCAGCGAGGGACTAGCGGGCTCCTACGAGCAGTACTTC. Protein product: CASSEGLAGSYEQYF.

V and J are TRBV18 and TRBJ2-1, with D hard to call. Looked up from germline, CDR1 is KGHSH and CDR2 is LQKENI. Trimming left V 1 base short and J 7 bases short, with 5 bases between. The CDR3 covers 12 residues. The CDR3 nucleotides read TGTGCCAGCTCACCACTGGTTAATGAGCAGTTCTTC. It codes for CASSPLVNEQFF.

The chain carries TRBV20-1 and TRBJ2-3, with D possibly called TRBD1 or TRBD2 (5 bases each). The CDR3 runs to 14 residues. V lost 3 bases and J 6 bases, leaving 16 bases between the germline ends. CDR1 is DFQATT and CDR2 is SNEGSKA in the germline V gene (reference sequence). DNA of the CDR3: TGCAGTGCTAGTTCCAGCGCAGAGGGGGATACGCAGTATTTT. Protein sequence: CSASSSAEGDTQYF.

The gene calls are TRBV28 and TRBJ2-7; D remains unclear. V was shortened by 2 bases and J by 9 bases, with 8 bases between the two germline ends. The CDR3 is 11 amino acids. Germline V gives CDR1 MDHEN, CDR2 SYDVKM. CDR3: CASSLRITQYF. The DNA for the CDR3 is TGTGCCAGCAGTTTACGGATTACGCAGTACTTC.

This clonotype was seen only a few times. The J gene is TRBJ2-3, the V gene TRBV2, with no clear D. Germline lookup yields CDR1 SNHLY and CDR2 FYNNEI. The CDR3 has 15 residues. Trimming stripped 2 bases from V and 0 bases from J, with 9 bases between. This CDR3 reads CASSEQDLSTDTQYF. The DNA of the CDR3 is TGTGCCAGCAGTGAACAGGACCTTAGCACAGATACGCAGTATTTT.

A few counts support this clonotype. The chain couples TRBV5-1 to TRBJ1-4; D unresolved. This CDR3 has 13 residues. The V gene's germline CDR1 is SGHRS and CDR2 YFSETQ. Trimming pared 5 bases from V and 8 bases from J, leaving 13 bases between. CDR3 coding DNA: TGCGCCAGCAGAAGGAAGTCGGGGGAAAAACTGTTTTTT. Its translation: CASRRKSGEKLFF.

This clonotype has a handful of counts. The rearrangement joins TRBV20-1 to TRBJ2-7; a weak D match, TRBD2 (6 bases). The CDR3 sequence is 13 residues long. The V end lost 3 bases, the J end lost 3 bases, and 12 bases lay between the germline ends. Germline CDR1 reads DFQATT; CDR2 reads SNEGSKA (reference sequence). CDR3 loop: CSASGSNLYEQYF. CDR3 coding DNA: TGCAGTGCTAGCGGGAGCAATCTCTACGAGCAGTACTTC.

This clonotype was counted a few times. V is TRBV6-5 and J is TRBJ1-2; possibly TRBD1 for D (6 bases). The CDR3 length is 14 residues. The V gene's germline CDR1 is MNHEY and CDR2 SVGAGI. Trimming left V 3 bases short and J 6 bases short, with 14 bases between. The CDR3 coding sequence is TGTGCCAGCAGTTATCAGGGGTTTCGGGATGGCTACACCTTC. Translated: CASSYQGFRDGYTF.

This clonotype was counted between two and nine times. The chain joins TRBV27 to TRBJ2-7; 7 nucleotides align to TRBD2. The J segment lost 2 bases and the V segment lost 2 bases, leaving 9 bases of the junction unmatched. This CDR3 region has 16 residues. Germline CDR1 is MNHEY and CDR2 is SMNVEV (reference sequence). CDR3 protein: CASSLTSSGAAYEQYF. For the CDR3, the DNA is TGTGCCAGCAGTTTAACTTCAAGCGGGGCTGCCTACGAGCAGTACTTC.

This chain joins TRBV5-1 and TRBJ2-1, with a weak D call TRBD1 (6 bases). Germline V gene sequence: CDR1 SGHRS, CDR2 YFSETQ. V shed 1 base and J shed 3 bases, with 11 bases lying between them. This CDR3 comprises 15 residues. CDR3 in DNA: TGCGCCAGCAGCTTGAATGGGGGCATCTACAATGAGCAGTTCTTC. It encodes CASSLNGGIYNEQFF. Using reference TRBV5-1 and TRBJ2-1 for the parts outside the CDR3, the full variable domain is KAGVTQTPRYLIKTRGQQVTLSCSPISGHRSVSWYQQTPGQGLQFLFEYFSETQRNKGNFPGRFSGRQFSNSRSEMNVSTLELGDSALYLCASSLNGGIYNEQFFGPGTRLTVL.

The CDR3 loop is CASSPGLAGEYYNEQFF. The CDR3 DNA sequence: TGTGCCAGCAGTCCGGGACTAGCGGGGGAGTACTACAATGAGCAGTTCTTC. This chain joins TRBV12-3 or TRBV12-4 and TRBJ2-1; the match to TRBD2 covers 14 bases. This CDR3 comprises 17 residues. V dropped 5 bases and J dropped 3; count of bases not matched to a gene: 6.

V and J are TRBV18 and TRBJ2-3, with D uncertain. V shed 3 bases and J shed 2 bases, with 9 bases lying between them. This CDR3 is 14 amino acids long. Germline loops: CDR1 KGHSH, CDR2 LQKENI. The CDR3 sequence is CASSPLIDTDTQYF. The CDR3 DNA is TGTGCCAGCTCACCTCTCATAGACACAGATACGCAGTATTTT.

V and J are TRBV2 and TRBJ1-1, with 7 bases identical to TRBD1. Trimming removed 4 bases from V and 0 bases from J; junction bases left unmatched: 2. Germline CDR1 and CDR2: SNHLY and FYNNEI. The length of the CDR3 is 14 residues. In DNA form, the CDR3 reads TGTGCCAGCAGTGGACAGGGACTGAACACTGAAGCTTTCTTT. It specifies CASSGQGLNTEAFF.

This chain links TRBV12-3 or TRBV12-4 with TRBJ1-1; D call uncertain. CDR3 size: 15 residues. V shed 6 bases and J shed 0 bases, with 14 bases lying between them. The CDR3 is CASSPTVHLNTEAFF. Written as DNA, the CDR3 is TGTGCCAGCAGCCCTACGGTACACCTGAACACTGAAGCTTTCTTT.

The CDR3 reads CASTGTGYEQYF. The CDR3 DNA reads as TGTGCCAGCACCGGGACAGGCTACGAGCAGTACTTC. The gene calls are TRBV2 and TRBJ2-7; TRBD1 aligns across 8 bases. Losses at the gene ends were 7 bases for V and 3 bases for J; bases not matched to a gene: 2. The germline V gene encodes CDR1 SNHLY and CDR2 FYNNEI. CDR3 size: 12 residues. Supplemented by reference TRBV2 and TRBJ2-7, the full variable domain reads EPEVTQTPSHQVTQMGQEVILRCVPISNHLYFYWYRQILGQKVEFLVSFYNNEISEKSEIFDDQFSVERPDGSNFTLKIRSTKLEDSAMYFCASTGTGYEQYFGPGTRLTVT.

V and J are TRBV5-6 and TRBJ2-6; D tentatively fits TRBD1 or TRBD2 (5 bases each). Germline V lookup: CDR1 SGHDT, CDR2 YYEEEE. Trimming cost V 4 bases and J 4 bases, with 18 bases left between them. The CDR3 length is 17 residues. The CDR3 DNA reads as TGTGCCAGCAGCGGCCCCGGGGCCCCAGCCGGGGCCAACGTCCTGACTTTC. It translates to CASSGPGAPAGANVLTF. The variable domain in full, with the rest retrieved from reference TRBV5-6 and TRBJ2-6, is DAGVTQSPTHLIKTRGQQVTLRCSPKSGHDTVSWYQQALGQGPQFIFQYYEEEERQRGNFPDRFSGHQFPNYSSELNVNALLLGDSALYLCASSGPGAPAGANVLTFGAGSRLTVL.

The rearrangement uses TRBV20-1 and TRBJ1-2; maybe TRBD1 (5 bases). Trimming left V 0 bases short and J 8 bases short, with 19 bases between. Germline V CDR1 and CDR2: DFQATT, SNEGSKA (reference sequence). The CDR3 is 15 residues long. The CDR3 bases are TGCAGTGCTAGAGAGGCGGGCAGGGACGTCGGCGGCTACACCTTC. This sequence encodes CSAREAGRDVGGYTF.

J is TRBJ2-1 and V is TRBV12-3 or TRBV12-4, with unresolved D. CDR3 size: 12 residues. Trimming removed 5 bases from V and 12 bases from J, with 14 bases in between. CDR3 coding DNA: TGTGCCAGCAGTCGCACCTACTTGTGGCAGTTCTTC. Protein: CASSRTYLWQFF.

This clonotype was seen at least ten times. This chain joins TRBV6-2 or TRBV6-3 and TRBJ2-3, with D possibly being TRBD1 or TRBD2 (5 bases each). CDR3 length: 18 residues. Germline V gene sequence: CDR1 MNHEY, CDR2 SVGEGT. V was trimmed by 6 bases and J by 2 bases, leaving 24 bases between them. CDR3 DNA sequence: TGTGCCAGCAGGGACAATCCGCTACCGGGACGTAACACAGATACGCAGTATTTT. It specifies CASRDNPLPGRNTDTQYF.

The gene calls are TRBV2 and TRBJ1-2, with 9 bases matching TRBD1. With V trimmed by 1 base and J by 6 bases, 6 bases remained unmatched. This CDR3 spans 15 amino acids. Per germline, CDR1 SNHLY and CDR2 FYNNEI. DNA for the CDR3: TGTGCCAGCAGTGAAGACGGGACAGGGAGTGATGGCTACACCTTC. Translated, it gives CASSEDGTGSDGYTF.

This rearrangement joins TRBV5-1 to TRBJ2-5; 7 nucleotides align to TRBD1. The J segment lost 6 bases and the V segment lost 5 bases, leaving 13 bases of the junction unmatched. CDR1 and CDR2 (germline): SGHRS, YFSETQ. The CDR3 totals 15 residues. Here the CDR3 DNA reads TGCGCCAGCAGAGAATCTCCGGCACAGGGGCAGACCCAGTACTTC. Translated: CASRESPAQGQTQYF.

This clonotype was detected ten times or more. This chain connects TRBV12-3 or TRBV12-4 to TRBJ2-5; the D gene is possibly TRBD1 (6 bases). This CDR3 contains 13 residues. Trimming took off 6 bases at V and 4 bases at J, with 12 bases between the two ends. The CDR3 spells CASSYRVLETQYF. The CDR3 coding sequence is TGTGCCAGCAGCTACAGGGTCTTAGAGACCCAGTACTTC.

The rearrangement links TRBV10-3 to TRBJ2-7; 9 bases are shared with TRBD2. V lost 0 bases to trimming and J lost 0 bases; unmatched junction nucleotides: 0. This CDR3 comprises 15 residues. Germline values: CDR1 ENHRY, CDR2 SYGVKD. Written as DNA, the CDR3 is TGTGCCATCAGTGAGTCTAGCGGGAGCTCCTACGAGCAGTACTTC. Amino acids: CAISESSGSSYEQYF.